This T cell receptor (beta chain) appears in the sequencing data of a study of cytomegalovirus exposure and HLA in healthy donors. Whole-study results and caveats: In vitro data verified a few CMV-associated chains as specific for CMV antigens.

Amplification used 60 Vbeta primers and 13 Jbeta primers. Method: immunoSEQ multiplex PCR; TCRdb's copy keeps in-frame clones and lacks some. Of approximately 130,000 clones in the sample, roughly four fifths were seen once. Of note for this clone: The antigen remains undetermined.

The germline gives CDR1 MNHNS, CDR2 SASEGT. J gave up 4 bases and V 5 bases, and 4 bases lay outside the gene matches. This CDR3 region has 14 residues. The source material was PBMCs. The chain has TRBV6-1 and TRBJ2-3, with 9 bases aligning to TRBD1. This TCR was sampled from a woman aged 45-60 years in good health and CMV-seropositive. The CDR3 spells CASSLDRGADTQYF. CDR3 nucleotides: TGTGCCAGCAGTTTGGACAGGGGAGCAGATACGCAGTATTTT.